The entry that follows covers one T cell receptor beta chain sequence. Its antigen remains undetermined. Qualities for individual bases were not recorded, and no much larger clone is one base off. This sample stems from a study of CD8 T cells in ankylosing spondylitis (dated by TCRdb to 2016 to 2017). Turning to the overall study: The study profiled T cell receptor beta repertoires in healthy donors and ankylosing spondylitis patients to find disease-linked TCR variants. The whole study cohort included over 85 healthy donors and 20 to 30 ankylosing spondylitis patients. Peripheral blood samples were taken, and synovial fluid was additionally collected from ankylosing spondylitis patients.

Results and caveats for the whole study, not just this receptor: The disease-linked clones showed a CD8+ phenotype and occurred at relatively low frequencies in peripheral blood. Some TCR beta motif variants had previously been reported in synovial fluid and blood of reactive arthritis patients, which suggested common disease-initiation mechanisms. The disease-linked clones were reported to be significantly enriched in matched synovial fluid samples from ankylosing spondylitis patients. Blood from ankylosing spondylitis patients appeared to be characterized by a TCR beta motif made up of under ten highly homologous amino acid variants.

In the germline V gene, CDR1 corresponds to MNHNS and CDR2 to SASEGT. Reading from cysteine to phenylalanine, the CDR3 counts 14 amino acids. Just the 42-base CDR3 DNA is kept, in frame starting at base 1. Trimming at the junction amounts to 4 bases on V and 5 bases on J, and the germline ends lie 12 bases apart. For sequencing, an Illumina HiSeq 2500 was employed. Quantitative 5'-RACE with molecular barcodes was used to prepare TCR beta libraries. On the study's bioinformatics: Disease-linked TCR variants were identified with a new computational method built on a probabilistic model of VDJ rearrangement. TCRdb trimmed public reads at Q25 via fastp, called clones via MiXCR and kept in-frame beta chains. One record per CDR3 amino acid sequence lists the most common genes and DNA. TCRdb, not the original authors, processed these V and J calls. The sample table records over 400,000 distinct CDR3 sequences; roughly a quarter of these occur just once. The ten largest clones capture 0.89% of the sample.

The source of this sequence is a male donor with ankylosing spondylitis. Sequencing input: blood, either unsorted or a sorted T cell fraction (not recorded which). The chain is encoded by TRBV6-1 joined to TRBJ2-1, with the D gene call left open. The CDR3 reads as follows: CASSVWVNNNEQFF. The DNA reads TGTGCCAGCAGTGTTTGGGTTAATAACAATGAGCAGTTCTTC.